The present T cell receptor beta chain was sequenced within a study of human T cells and chemical hapten exposure. Time point in this sample: pre-sensitization, week 0. The treatment here: therapeutic diphenylcyclopropenone sensitization with weekly scalp DPC. MiXCR, applied by TCRdb to the RACE reads, yields one record per CDR3 protein. The repertoire includes some 98,000 distinct CDR3 sequences, 10% to 13% of them detected once, and about 3% sits in the top ten. This clonotype came up a few times. As yet, its antigen is unknown. V was trimmed by 1 base and J by 2 bases, leaving 9 bases between them. Per germline, CDR1 SGHAT and CDR2 FQDESV (reference sequence). The CDR3 sequence is 15 residues long. The study's findings and limits: Expanded TCR counts at PT1 went up together with patch test score, a positive correlation. There was no change with DPC sensitization in TCRs above 1 in 1000 frequency.

This TCR was recovered from a woman aged 55-69 years with alopecia areata. Some clones in this sample may be carry-over from other donors' samples. Sequencing used whole blood, obtained in connection with sensitization to the hapten diphenylcyclopropenone (DPC). V usage is TRBV11-1 and J usage is TRBJ2-1; D possibly corresponds to TRBD2 (5 bases). The CDR3 DNA follows: TGTGCCAGCAGCTTAGTGGCGGGCCCCTACAATGAGCAGTTCTTC. It yields the protein CASSLVAGPYNEQFF.